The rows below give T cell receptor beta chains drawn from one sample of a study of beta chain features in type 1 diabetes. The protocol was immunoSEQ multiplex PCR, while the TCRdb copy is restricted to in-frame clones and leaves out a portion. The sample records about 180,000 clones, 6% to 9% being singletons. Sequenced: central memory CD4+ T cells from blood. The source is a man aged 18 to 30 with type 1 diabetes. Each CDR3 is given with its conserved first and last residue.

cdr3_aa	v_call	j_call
CASSQDADMSAQYF	TRBV4-1	TRBJ2-5
CASSSSGRAWDTQYF	TRBV6-6	TRBJ2-3
CASSGIDTLNTEAFF	TRBV2	TRBJ1-1
CSVEVSLAGGGEQFF	TRBV29-1	TRBJ2-1
CAWRGTQGGQPQHF	TRBV30	TRBJ1-5
CASSQGDGSYNEQFF	TRBV4-2	TRBJ2-1
CASSVGNGGTDTQYF	TRBV9	TRBJ2-3
CASSEAGRRGTQYF	TRBV25-1	TRBJ2-3
CASSPGQGGDEQYF	TRBV18	TRBJ2-7
CASSLGAGQLVNEQFF	TRBV7-8	TRBJ2-1
CASLVAGSSYNEQFF	TRBV5-5	TRBJ2-1
CASSQGEAGGLRDEQFF	TRBV4-2	TRBJ2-1
CASSTPGRTRTYEQYF	TRBV19	TRBJ2-7
CASSLGPDEGPQHF	TRBV28	TRBJ1-5
CASSIRSGPQPQHF	TRBV19	TRBJ1-5
CASSEGLAGYEQYF	TRBV4-2	TRBJ2-7
CAINPGLAGGEQYF	TRBV10-3	TRBJ2-7
CASSQEAYRDTQYF	TRBV4-2	TRBJ2-3
CASSRTGGGTEAFF	TRBV5-1	TRBJ1-1
CASSELRSSYNEQFF	TRBV18	TRBJ2-1
CSVVGRGGANTEAFF	TRBV29-1	TRBJ1-1
CASLGQGTPGNQPQHF	TRBV28	TRBJ1-5
CASSLGGLAKNIQYF	TRBV5-6	TRBJ2-4
CASGSQNIQYF	TRBV7-9	TRBJ2-4
CASSTGNYGYTF	TRBV6-4	TRBJ1-2
CASSLYPSASYNEQFF	TRBV5-8	TRBJ2-1
CASSRGQGGGQETQYF	TRBV4-1	TRBJ2-5
CAWGKRRSQAFF	TRBV30	TRBJ1-1
CASSEGGRREQFF	TRBV6-1	TRBJ2-1
CAWSVLSGTRTDTQYF	TRBV30	TRBJ2-3
CASSYGDRGEQYF	TRBV6-5	TRBJ2-7
CASSLRDRDEKLFF	TRBV7-8	TRBJ1-4
CASSLARGSGSRRTNEQFF	TRBV7-8	TRBJ2-1
CASSLAGREDAEAFF	TRBV5-1	TRBJ1-1
CASSGSSYEQYF	TRBV7-8	TRBJ2-7
CASSRLAGTYEQYF	TRBV27	TRBJ2-7
CASSWGTGTQYF	TRBV6-5	TRBJ2-5
CASSPTGDHGYTF	TRBV28	TRBJ1-2
CASSLRQGGYGYTF	TRBV11-2	TRBJ1-2
CASSRLGQRNTEAFF	TRBV14	TRBJ1-1
CASSPSTDRGQETQYF	TRBV5-4	TRBJ2-5
CAWRESTDTQYF	TRBV30	TRBJ2-3
CASSLRVGNQPQHF	TRBV27	TRBJ1-5
CASSLGGGLGSYNEQFF	TRBV5-4	TRBJ2-1
CASSSEAFQAIF	TRBV7-9	TRBJ2-1